One and the same sample provided the 5 T cell receptor beta chains below, sequenced in a study of monozygotic twins with cystic fibrosis. Repertoires were generated with immunoSEQ multiplex PCR, while TCRdb's copy carries only in-frame clones and drops some. The sample comprises 13,000 to 15,000 clones, 80% to 90% of which are singletons, and around 0.7% rests with the top ten. Material: blood. These receptors were obtained from a boy between 10 and 17 years old with cystic fibrosis.

V is TRBV7-2 and J is TRBJ2-3; D is unresolved. The CDR3 is 13 residues long. Germline assignment: CDR1 SGHTA and CDR2 FQGNSA. In nucleotides, the CDR3 is TGTGTCCGTGCCCACTTTTGCACAGATACGCAGTATTTT. Protein product: CVRAHFCTDTQYF.

The chain uses TRBV7-3 and TRBJ1-1, with TRBD1 as a possible D gene (6 bases). The length of the CDR3 is 13 residues. V was shortened by 7 bases and J by 3 bases, with 12 bases between the two germline ends. Germline loops: CDR1 SGHTA, CDR2 FQGTGA. The CDR3 here is CASTAPGDTEAFF. CDR3 DNA sequence: TGTGCCAGCACCGCCCCAGGGGACACTGAAGCTTTCTTT. Full variable domain (outside the CDR3, taken from reference TRBV7-3 and TRBJ1-1): GAGVSQTPSNKVTEKGKYVELRCDPISGHTALYWYRQSLGQGPEFLIYFQGTGAADDSGLPNDRFFAVRPEGSVSTLKIQRTERGDSAVYLCASTAPGDTEAFFGQGTRLTVV.

The J gene is TRBJ2-3, the V gene TRBV12-5; D is unclear. V lost 8 bases to trimming and J lost 2 bases, with 17 bases between them. Per the germline V gene, CDR1 is LGHNT and CDR2 is FRNRAP. The CDR3 totals 15 residues. The chain's CDR3 is CASSRKGLPTDTQYF. Written as DNA, the CDR3 is TGTGCTAGTTCTAGGAAAGGGTTACCCACAGATACGCAGTATTTT.

The chain is built from TRBV6-1 and TRBJ1-5; perhaps TRBD1 as D (6 bases). This CDR3 has 14 amino acids. V was cut by 4 bases and J by 5 bases, with 12 bases left in between. Germline values: CDR1 MNHNS, CDR2 SASEGT. The CDR3 DNA follows: TGTGCCAGCAGTGTACAGGGTATTGATCAGCCCCAGCATTTT. Amino acid sequence: CASSVQGIDQPQHF.

The V call is TRBV7-9, the J call TRBJ1-1; maybe TRBD1 (5 bases). This CDR3 has 12 residues. Per germline, CDR1 SEHNR and CDR2 FQNEAQ (reference sequence). V lost 2 bases to trimming and J lost 7 bases, with 8 bases between them. CDR3 DNA sequence: TGTGCCAGCAGCTTAACAGGTTATGAAGCTTTCTTT. Its protein product is CASSLTGYEAFF.